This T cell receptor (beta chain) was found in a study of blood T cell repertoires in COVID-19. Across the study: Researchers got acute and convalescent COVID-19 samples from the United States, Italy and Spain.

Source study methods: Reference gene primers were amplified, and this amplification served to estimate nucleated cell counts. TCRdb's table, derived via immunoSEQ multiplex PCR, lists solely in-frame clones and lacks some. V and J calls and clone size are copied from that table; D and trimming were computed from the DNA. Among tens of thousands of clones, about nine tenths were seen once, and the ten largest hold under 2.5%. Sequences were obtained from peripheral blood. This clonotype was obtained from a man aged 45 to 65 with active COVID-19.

CDR3 DNA: TGTGCCAGCAGCCAAGCGAGGGCTGGGGCCAACGTCCTGACTTTC. Translating gives CASSQARAGANVLTF. The chain joins TRBV3-1 (or the pseudogene TRBV3-2) to TRBJ2-6, with a possible D match to TRBD2 (5 bases). V lost 1 base and J 2 bases, leaving 6 bases between the germline ends. This CDR3 region has 15 residues. Germline assignment: CDR1 LGHDT and CDR2 YNNKEL (reference sequence).